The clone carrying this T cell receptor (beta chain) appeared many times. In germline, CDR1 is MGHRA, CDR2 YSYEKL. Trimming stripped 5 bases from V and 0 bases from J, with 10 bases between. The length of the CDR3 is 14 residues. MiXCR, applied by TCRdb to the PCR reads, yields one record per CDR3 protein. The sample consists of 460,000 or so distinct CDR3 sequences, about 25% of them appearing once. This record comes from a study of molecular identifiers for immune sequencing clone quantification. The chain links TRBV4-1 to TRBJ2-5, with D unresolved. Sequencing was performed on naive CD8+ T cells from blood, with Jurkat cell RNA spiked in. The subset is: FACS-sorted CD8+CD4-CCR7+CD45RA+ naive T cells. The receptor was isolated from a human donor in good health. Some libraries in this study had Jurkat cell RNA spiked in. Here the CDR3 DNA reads TGCGCCAGCAGCTCGAGACAATACCAAGAGACCCAGTACTTC. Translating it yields CASSSRQYQETQYF.